A single sample is the source of the 20 T cell receptor beta chains below, sequenced in a study of cytomegalovirus exposure and HLA in healthy donors. Primers: 60 Vbeta forward and 13 Jbeta reverse. TCRdb's copy holds only in-frame clones and misses some; the assay was immunoSEQ multiplex PCR. Counted here are fewer than 150,000 clones, approximately 71% occurring once; the ten biggest clones make up 4.5% to 6%. The sequenced sample consisted of PBMCs. Receptor source: a woman between 50 and 59 years old in good health and CMV-seronegative.

The V gene is TRBV7-9, the J gene TRBJ1-6; a possible D gene is TRBD1 (6 bases). This CDR3 region has 16 residues. Trimming removed 8 bases at V and 5 bases at J, with 19 bases between. Germline V CDR1 and CDR2: SEHNR, FQNEAQ (reference sequence). CDR3 in DNA: TGTGCCAGCGCCAAAAGGGGGGGGTTGCATAATTCACCCCTCCACTTT. Translating gives CASAKRGGLHNSPLHF.

The genes are TRBV6-6 and TRBJ2-1; no clear D. CDR1 is MNHNY and CDR2 is SVGAGI in the germline V gene (reference sequence). This CDR3 has 12 residues. The V end lost 2 bases, the J end lost 6 bases, and 5 bases lay between the germline ends. CDR3 in DNA: TGTGCCAGCAGTTACCTGAGCAATGAGCAGTTCTTC. It translates to CASSYLSNEQFF.

The chain employs TRBV27 and TRBJ1-5; 7 positions match TRBD1. Germline V lookup: CDR1 MNHEY, CDR2 SMNVEV (reference sequence). This CDR3 is built from 16 residues. Unmatched junction bases numbered 11, after V lost 6 bases and J lost 3 bases. The CDR3 sequence is CASSPRQGLNNQPQHF. CDR3 nucleotides: TGTGCCAGCAGCCCTCGACAGGGCCTCAACAATCAGCCCCAGCATTTT.

The genes are TRBV7-6 and TRBJ1-2; a weak D match, TRBD1 (6 bases). Trimming stripped 5 bases from V and 8 bases from J, with 15 bases between. Germline lookup yields CDR1 SGHVS and CDR2 FNYEAQ. The CDR3 has 13 residues. The CDR3: CASSRGALRGYTF. The CDR3 DNA follows: TGTGCCAGCAGCCGGGGGGCATTGAGAGGCTACACCTTC.

V usage is TRBV6-1 and J usage is TRBJ1-2; D gene unclear. Trimming took off 6 bases at V and 7 bases at J, with 15 bases between the two ends. This CDR3 has 13 residues. CDR1 and CDR2 (germline): MNHNS, SASEGT. Written as DNA, the CDR3 is TGTGCCAGCAGCCTCAATGTGAGAGGTGGCTACACCTTC. Its translation is CASSLNVRGGYTF.

The genes are TRBV18 and TRBJ2-7; weak D call: TRBD1 (6 bases). This CDR3 spans 14 amino acids. Germline loops: CDR1 KGHSH, CDR2 LQKENI. V lost 2 bases to trimming and J lost 5 bases, with 13 bases between them. CDR3 DNA sequence: TGTGCCAGCTCACCAGGGGCAGGGGACGACGAGCAGTACTTC. Translated, it gives CASSPGAGDDEQYF.

This chain connects TRBV19 to TRBJ1-6; perhaps TRBD1 as D (5 bases). V lost 3 bases and J lost 9, with 15 bases in between. Looked up from germline, CDR1 is LNHDA and CDR2 is SQIVND (reference sequence). The CDR3 contains 15 residues. CDR3 DNA sequence: TGTGCCAGTAGTATGTCCGGCAGGGTAGGTTCACCCCTCCACTTT. Translated: CASSMSGRVGSPLHF.

The genes are TRBV2 and TRBJ2-6; D remains unclear. Trimming removed 6 bases at V and 0 bases at J, with 9 bases between. The CDR3 has 15 amino acids. Looked up from germline, CDR1 is SNHLY and CDR2 is FYNNEI. The CDR3 spells CASSEVSSGANVLTF. CDR3 DNA: TGTGCCAGCAGCGAGGTGAGCTCTGGGGCCAACGTCCTGACTTTC.

V gene TRBV9 combines with J gene TRBJ1-2; perhaps TRBD1 as D (5 bases). Germline V gives CDR1 SGDLS, CDR2 YYNGEE. This CDR3 is 15 amino acids long. Trimming removed 0 bases at V and 3 bases at J, with 12 bases between. The CDR3 protein is CASSVALGEDYGYTF. The CDR3 DNA reads as TGTGCCAGCAGCGTAGCTTTAGGGGAGGACTATGGCTACACCTTC.

This chain links TRBV6-6 with TRBJ1-2; no clear D gene. The CDR3 totals 11 residues. The V end was cut by 6 bases, the J end by 3 bases, with 5 bases between. Germline assignment: CDR1 MNHNY and CDR2 SVGAGI (reference sequence). The CDR3 spells CASSPDYGYTF. The CDR3 DNA reads as TGTGCCAGCAGCCCCGACTATGGCTACACCTTC.

The CDR3 DNA reads TGCAGCGTCTCGGGGGGTTTGAATGAGCAGTTCTTC. It codes for CSVSGGLNEQFF. V gene TRBV29-1 combines with J gene TRBJ2-1; 7 nucleotides align to TRBD2. Losses at the gene ends were 6 bases for V and 7 bases for J; bases not matched to a gene: 6. This CDR3 is 12 amino acids long. The germline V gene encodes CDR1 SQVTM and CDR2 ANQGSEA.

This clone was recorded many times. The chain combines TRBV5-5 with TRBJ1-6; D uncertain. The CDR3 loop spans 14 amino acids. Germline V gene data show CDR1 as SGHKS and CDR2 as YYEKEE (reference sequence). V shed 4 bases and J shed 5 bases, with 10 bases lying between them. CDR3 in DNA: TGTGCCAGCAGCCCCGCCCCGGATAATTCACCCCTCCACTTT. It is translated as CASSPAPDNSPLHF.

The CDR3 here is CASSLNTGELFF. CDR3 bases: TGTGCCAGCAGTCTGAACACCGGGGAGCTGTTTTTT. The V gene is TRBV7-6, the J gene TRBJ2-2, with D uncertain. The germline V and J ends were trimmed by 6 bases and 1 base, with 3 bases remaining between them. Germline V gene lookup returns CDR1 SGHVS and CDR2 FNYEAQ. The CDR3 runs 12 residues.

This chain connects TRBV6-1 to TRBJ1-6; D might be TRBD1 (5 bases). The CDR3 contains 14 residues. The germline V gene encodes CDR1 MNHNS and CDR2 SASEGT. V dropped 4 bases and J dropped 1 base, with 5 bases sitting between them. The CDR3 protein is CASSAGSYNSPLHF. The CDR3 DNA reads TGTGCCAGCAGTGCAGGGTCCTATAATTCACCCCTCCACTTT.

This clone has a single count. The V and J genes are TRBV10-3 and TRBJ1-5; no definite D call. The V gene lost 0 bases and the J gene lost 3 bases, with 15 bases spanning the gap. CDR1 and CDR2 from the germline V gene are ENHRY and SYGVKD. This CDR3 spans 17 amino acids. CDR3 in amino acids: CAISESNLGRINQPQHF. CDR3 sequence (DNA): TGTGCCATCAGTGAGTCGAACCTGGGCAGGATCAATCAGCCCCAGCATTTT.

This clone was counted only a few times. The chain is built from TRBV6-6 and TRBJ2-5, with 7 bases identical to TRBD1. CDR1 MNHNY and CDR2 SVGAGI come from the germline V gene (reference sequence). V was clipped by 4 bases and J by 2 bases; unmatched bases: 1. The CDR3 spans 13 residues. In nucleotides, the CDR3 is TGTGCCAGCAGTTGGGACAGACAAGAGACCCAGTACTTC. It yields the protein CASSWDRQETQYF.

In DNA form, the CDR3 reads TGTGCCAGCAGCCGCGCAGCAGGGAGGTCCCATGGCTACACCTTC. Translation: CASSRAAGRSHGYTF. The rearrangement links TRBV6-5 to TRBJ1-2, with a tentative D call TRBD1 (5 bases). Looked up from germline, CDR1 is MNHEY and CDR2 is SVGAGI. The V end was cut by 6 bases, the J end by 6 bases, with 20 bases between. This CDR3 region has 15 residues.

V gene TRBV10-3 combines with J gene TRBJ1-1, with D uncertain. V gave up 10 bases and J gave up 5 bases, with 17 bases separating them. The germline gives CDR1 ENHRY, CDR2 SYGVKD. The CDR3 is 13 amino acids. CDR3 sequence reads: CATPGEWDTEAFF. The DNA of the CDR3 is TGTGCCACCCCTGGGGAGTGGGATACTGAAGCTTTCTTT.

The chain is built from TRBV4-1 and TRBJ1-2, with D perhaps TRBD1 (5 bases). Germline assignment: CDR1 MGHRA and CDR2 YSYEKL. The germline V and J ends were trimmed by 0 bases and 2 bases, with 13 bases remaining between them. This CDR3 has 16 residues. The CDR3 sequence is CASSQEVGGRNYGYTF. CDR3 nucleotides: TGCGCCAGCAGCCAAGAAGTCGGGGGGAGGAACTATGGCTACACCTTC.

The V gene is TRBV6-1, the J gene TRBJ2-2; D perhaps matches TRBD2 (6 bases). Germline CDR1 MNHNS, CDR2 SASEGT. Trimming removed 5 bases from V and 7 bases from J, with 11 bases in between. CDR3 length equals 13 residues. CDR3 bases: TGTGCCAGCAGTTGGAGGAGGGTCGGGGAGCTGTTTTTT. As protein: CASSWRRVGELFF.